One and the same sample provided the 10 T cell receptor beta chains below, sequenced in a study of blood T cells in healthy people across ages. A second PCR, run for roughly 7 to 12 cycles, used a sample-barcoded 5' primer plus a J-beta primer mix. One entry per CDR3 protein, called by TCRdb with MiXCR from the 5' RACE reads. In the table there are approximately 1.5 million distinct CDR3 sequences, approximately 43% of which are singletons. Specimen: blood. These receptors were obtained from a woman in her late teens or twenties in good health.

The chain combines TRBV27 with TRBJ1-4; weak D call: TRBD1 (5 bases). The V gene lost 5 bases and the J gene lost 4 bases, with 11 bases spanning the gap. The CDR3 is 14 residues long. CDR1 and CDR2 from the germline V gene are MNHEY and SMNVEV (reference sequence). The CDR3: CASSVGAFNEKLFF. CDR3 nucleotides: TGTGCCAGCAGTGTCGGGGCCTTTAATGAAAAACTGTTTTTT.

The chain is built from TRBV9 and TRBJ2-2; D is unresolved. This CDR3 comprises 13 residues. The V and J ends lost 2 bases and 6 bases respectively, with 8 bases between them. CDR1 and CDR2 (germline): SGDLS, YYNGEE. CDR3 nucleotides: TGTGCCAGCAGCGTTAGAGGCTCCGGGGAGCTGTTTTTT. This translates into CASSVRGSGELFF.

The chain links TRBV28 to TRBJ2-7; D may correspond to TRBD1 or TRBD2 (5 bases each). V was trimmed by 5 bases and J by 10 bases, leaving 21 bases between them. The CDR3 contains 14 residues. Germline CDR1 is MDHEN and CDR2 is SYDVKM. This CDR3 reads CASSVTGAPRAQYF. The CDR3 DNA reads TGTGCCAGCAGTGTCACCGGGGCCCCAAGGGCCCAGTACTTC.

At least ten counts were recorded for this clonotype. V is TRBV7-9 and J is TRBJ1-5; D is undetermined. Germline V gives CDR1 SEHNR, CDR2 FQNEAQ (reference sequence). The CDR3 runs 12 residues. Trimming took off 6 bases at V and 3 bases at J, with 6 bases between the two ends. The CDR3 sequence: CASSFDNQPQHF. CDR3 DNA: TGTGCCAGCAGTTTCGACAATCAGCCCCAGCATTTT.

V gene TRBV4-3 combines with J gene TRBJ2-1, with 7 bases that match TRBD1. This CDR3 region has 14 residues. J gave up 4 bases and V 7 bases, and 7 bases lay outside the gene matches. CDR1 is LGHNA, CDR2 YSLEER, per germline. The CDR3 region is CASTETGKYNEQFF. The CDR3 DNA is TGCGCCAGCACCGAGACAGGGAAATACAATGAGCAGTTCTTC.

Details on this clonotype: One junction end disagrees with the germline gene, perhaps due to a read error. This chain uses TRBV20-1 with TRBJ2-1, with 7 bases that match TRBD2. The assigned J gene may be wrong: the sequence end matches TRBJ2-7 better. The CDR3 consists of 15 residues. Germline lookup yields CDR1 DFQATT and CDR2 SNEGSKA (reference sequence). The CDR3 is CSTRPMTSSYNEQYF. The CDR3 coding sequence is TGCAGTACTAGACCGATGACTAGCTCCTACAATGAGCAGTACTTC.

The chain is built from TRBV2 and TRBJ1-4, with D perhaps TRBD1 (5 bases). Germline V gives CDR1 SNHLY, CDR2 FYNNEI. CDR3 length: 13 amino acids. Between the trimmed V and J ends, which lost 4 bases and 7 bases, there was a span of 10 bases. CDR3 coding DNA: TGTGCCAGCAGTGGGACACGAGGTGAAAAACTGTTTTTT. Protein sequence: CASSGTRGEKLFF.

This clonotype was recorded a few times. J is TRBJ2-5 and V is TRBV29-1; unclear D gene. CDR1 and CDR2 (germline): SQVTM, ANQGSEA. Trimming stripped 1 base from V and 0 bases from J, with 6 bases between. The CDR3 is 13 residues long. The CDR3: CSVEGRNQETQYF. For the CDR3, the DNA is TGCAGCGTTGAAGGAAGAAACCAAGAGACCCAGTACTTC.

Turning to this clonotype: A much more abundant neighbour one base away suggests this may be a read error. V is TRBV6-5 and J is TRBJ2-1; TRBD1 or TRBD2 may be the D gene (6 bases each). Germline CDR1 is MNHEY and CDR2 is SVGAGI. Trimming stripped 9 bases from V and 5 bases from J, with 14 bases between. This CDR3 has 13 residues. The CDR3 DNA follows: TGTGCCAGTGGGGGGCAAAACAACAATGAGCAGTTCTTC. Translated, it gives CASGGQNNNEQFF.

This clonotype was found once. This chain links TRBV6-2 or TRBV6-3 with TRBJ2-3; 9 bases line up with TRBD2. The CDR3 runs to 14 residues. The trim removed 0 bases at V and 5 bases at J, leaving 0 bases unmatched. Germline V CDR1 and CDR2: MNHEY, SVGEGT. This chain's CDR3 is CASSYSSGRDTQYF. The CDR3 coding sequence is TGTGCCAGCAGTTACTCTAGCGGGAGAGATACGCAGTATTTT.